This record covers a single T cell receptor (beta chain). Antigen: not known. The second PCR ran about 6 to 11 cycles with a sample-barcoded 5' primer and J-beta primers. Tags on each cDNA molecule came from a template-switch adaptor with 12 random nucleotides. MiXCR, applied by TCRdb to the 5' RACE reads, yields one record per CDR3 protein. Among roughly 2 million distinct CDR3 sequences, around half were seen once, and the ten largest hold around 2.1%. This record comes from a study of blood T cells in healthy people across ages. Study-wide results and caveats: Possibly confounding the expanded clonotype changes was the fact that donor CMV status was unknown. Measured against age, TCR beta diversity per million T cells decreased in a roughly linear manner.

The sample taken for sequencing was blood. This receptor was obtained from a woman between 40 and 55 years old in good health.

The CDR3 spells CASKTGGARDTDTQYF. CDR3 bases: TGTGCCAGCAAAACGGGAGGGGCACGGGACACAGATACGCAGTATTTT. The chain carries TRBV28 and TRBJ2-3, with 8 bases identical to TRBD2. V lost 7 bases and J lost 2; bases outside the gene matches: 11. The CDR3 sequence is 16 residues long. Germline V gene data show CDR1 as MDHEN and CDR2 as SYDVKM.